Shown below are 18 T cell receptor beta chains from a single sample sequenced in a study of cytomegalovirus exposure and HLA in healthy donors. The PCR ran on 60 Vbeta and 13 Jbeta primers. The table came from immunoSEQ multiplex PCR; TCRdb's copy has only in-frame clones and leaves some out. The profile shows around 180,000 clones, more than 70% of them singletons. The sequenced sample consisted of PBMCs. The source is a boy aged 5-17 years in good health and CMV-seronegative.

Note on this clone: Distinct nucleotide sequences in the sample also encode this CDR3. The V call is TRBV9, the J call TRBJ2-5; 8 positions agree with TRBD2. Germline trimming cut 0 bases from V and 4 bases from J; bases unmatched to any gene: 2. The CDR3 contains 14 residues. CDR1 is SGDLS and CDR2 is YYNGEE in the germline V gene. CDR3: CASSVAAGGETQYF. The CDR3 nucleotides read TGTGCCAGCAGCGTAGCGGCGGGGGGAGAGACCCAGTACTTC. Together with reference TRBV9 and TRBJ2-5, the CDR3 gives the full variable domain: DSGVTQTPKHLITATGQRVTLRCSPRSGDLSVYWYQQSLDQGLQFLIQYYNGEERAKGNILERFSAQQFPDLHSELNLSSLELGDSALYFCASSVAAGGETQYFGPGTRLLVL.

J is TRBJ2-3 and V is TRBV27; maybe TRBD2 (6 bases). CDR3 size: 15 residues. CDR1 is MNHEY, CDR2 SMNVEV, per germline (reference sequence). The V gene lost 6 bases and the J gene lost 5 bases, with 18 bases spanning the gap. This chain's CDR3 is CASSPTSRNEDTQYF. The CDR3 region has the DNA TGTGCCAGCAGCCCGACTAGTAGAAATGAAGATACGCAGTATTTT.

The J gene is TRBJ1-5, the V gene TRBV7-9; D ambiguous. The V gene lost 3 bases and the J gene lost 4 bases, with 4 bases spanning the gap. Germline V CDR1 and CDR2: SEHNR, FQNEAQ (reference sequence). This CDR3 comprises 12 residues. CDR3 residues: CASSFLNQPQHF. The CDR3 DNA is TGTGCCAGCAGCTTTTTAAATCAGCCCCAGCATTTT. Variable domain in full (rest from reference TRBV7-9 and TRBJ1-5): DTGVSQNPRHKITKRGQNVTFRCDPISEHNRLYWYRQTLGQGPEFLTYFQNEAQLEKSRLLSDRFSAERPKGSFSTLEIQRTEQGDSAMYLCASSFLNQPQHFGDGTRLSIL.

The table lists this clone with a count of one. The CDR3 DNA follows: TGCGCCAGTTACCCCGGACTCTCCTACGAGCAGTACTTC. Its translation is CASYPGLSYEQYF. The chain recombines TRBV23-1 with TRBJ2-7; D possibly corresponds to TRBD2 (5 bases). TRBV23-1 counts as an open reading frame of uncertain function. There are 13 residues in the CDR3. Trimming cost V 9 bases and J 0 bases, with 12 bases left between them.

This clone was picked up one time. The chain recombines TRBV7-3 with TRBJ2-1, with a weak D call TRBD2 (6 bases). The CDR3 loop spans 15 amino acids. The germline V gene encodes CDR1 SGHTA and CDR2 FQGTGA. Trimming shortened V by 1 base and J by 2 bases, and 9 bases separated the two germline ends. In nucleotides, the CDR3 is TGTGCCAGCAGCTTAAGGGCGGGGACCTACAATGAGCAGTTCTTC. This encodes CASSLRAGTYNEQFF.

The genes are TRBV27 and TRBJ1-1; 9 nucleotides agree with TRBD1. The germline V gene has CDR1 MNHEY and CDR2 SMNVEV (reference sequence). This CDR3 spans 16 amino acids. V gave up 1 base and J gave up 3 bases; unmatched junction bases: 6. CDR3 amino acids: CASSLYPRQGDTEAFF. CDR3 sequence (DNA): TGTGCCAGCAGTTTATATCCACGACAGGGGGACACTGAAGCTTTCTTT.

DNA for the CDR3: TGTGCCAGCAGCGTCCTAGCGAAACCCTACAATGAGCAGTTCTTC. Its translation is CASSVLAKPYNEQFF. This chain links TRBV9 with TRBJ2-1, with D perhaps matching TRBD2 (6 bases). Trimming cost V 2 bases and J 2 bases, with 11 bases left between them. This CDR3 region has 15 residues. Germline V gives CDR1 SGDLS, CDR2 YYNGEE.

The V and J genes are TRBV29-1 and TRBJ1-2, with 7 bases identical to TRBD1. Germline CDR1 and CDR2: SQVTM and ANQGSEA. The CDR3 has 11 residues. The V and J ends lost 6 bases and 5 bases, in that order; junction bases with no gene match: 3. This chain's CDR3 is CSVATGYGYTF. In DNA, the CDR3 is TGCAGCGTCGCGACAGGGTATGGCTACACCTTC.

The V and J genes are TRBV27 and TRBJ1-1, with unresolved D. Trimming took 2 bases from V and 0 from J, leaving 16 bases between them. Germline lookup yields CDR1 MNHEY and CDR2 SMNVEV (reference sequence). CDR3 length equals 17 residues. CDR3 DNA: TGTGCCAGCAGTTTACGGCTGGAGCGTACTATGAACACTGAAGCTTTCTTT. Translating gives CASSLRLERTMNTEAFF.

This sequence joins TRBV5-5 and TRBJ2-7; the match to TRBD1 covers 11 bases. The CDR3 is 17 amino acids. With 1 base clipped from V and 5 bases from J, the junction kept 11 bases outside the gene matches. Germline CDR1 SGHKS, CDR2 YYEKEE (reference sequence). CDR3 region: CASSLRGGQGVWDEQYF. The CDR3 nucleotides read TGTGCCAGCAGCTTGCGTGGGGGACAGGGGGTTTGGGACGAGCAGTACTTC.

There are a few counts of this clone. The chain uses TRBV30 and TRBJ2-7; 7 positions match TRBD1. Germline-derived CDR1 and CDR2 are GTSNPN and SVGIG (reference sequence). The CDR3 length is 12 residues. With 4 bases clipped from V and 3 bases from J, the junction kept 3 bases outside the gene matches. The CDR3, as DNA: TGTGCCTGGAACAGGGGACGCTACGAGCAGTACTTC. Its protein product is CAWNRGRYEQYF.

This clone has only one observation. Here the CDR3 reads CATSRGPGSYEAFF. CDR3 DNA sequence: TGTGCCACCAGCAGAGGGCCAGGCAGCTATGAAGCTTTCTTT. This chain joins TRBV15 and TRBJ1-1; no clear D. Looked up from germline, CDR1 is LNHNV and CDR2 is YYDKDF (reference sequence). Trimming left V 1 base short and J 7 bases short, with 13 bases between. The CDR3 contains 14 residues. Filled out from reference TRBV15 and TRBJ1-1, the complete variable domain reads DAMVIQNPRYQVTQFGKPVTLSCSQTLNHNVMYWYQQKSSQAPKLLFHYYDKDFNNEADTPDNFQSRRPNTSFCFLDIRSPGLGDTAMYLCATSRGPGSYEAFFGQGTRLTVV.

The V and J genes are TRBV30 and TRBJ1-2; perhaps TRBD1 as D (5 bases). CDR3 size: 13 residues. V was pared by 5 bases and J by 4 bases, with 14 bases between. Germline V gene data show CDR1 as GTSNPN and CDR2 as SVGIG (reference sequence). CDR3 in amino acids: CAWGQTVSYGYTF. The DNA of the CDR3 is TGTGCCTGGGGCCAGACAGTCTCCTATGGCTACACCTTC.

Concerning this clone: Mismatch with germline at one junction end may stem from a read error. The chain has TRBV7-7 and TRBJ1-2; no definite D call. The CDR3 runs to 12 residues. The germline V gene encodes CDR1 SSHAT and CDR2 FNYEAQ (reference sequence). Here the CDR3 reads CASTGLTYGYTF. The CDR3, as DNA: TGTGCTAGCACCGGACTGACCTATGGCTACACCTTC.

The chain has TRBV28 and TRBJ1-5; D may be TRBD1 (6 bases). The ends were cut back, 6 bases at V and 0 bases at J, with 9 bases in the middle. The CDR3 is made up of 14 amino acids. Germline CDR1 is MDHEN and CDR2 is SYDVKM. CDR3 sequence (DNA): TGTGCCAGCAGGGAACAGGGTAGCAATCAGCCCCAGCATTTT. Its protein is CASREQGSNQPQHF.

This chain uses TRBV4-1 with TRBJ1-1; TRBD1 might be the D (6 bases). CDR1 MGHRA and CDR2 YSYEKL come from the germline V gene. Trimming stripped 0 bases from V and 8 bases from J, with 10 bases between. The CDR3 spans 13 residues. In DNA, the CDR3 is TGCGCCAGCAGCCAAGATGCAGGGGTGGAAGCTTTCTTT. Translation gives CASSQDAGVEAFF.

The rearrangement links TRBV5-1 to TRBJ2-1, with D tentatively TRBD1 (6 bases). CDR1 SGHRS and CDR2 YFSETQ come from the germline V gene. The CDR3 is made up of 14 amino acids. The V gene lost 0 bases and the J gene lost 4 bases, with 8 bases spanning the gap. This chain's CDR3 is CASSLGQAYNEQFF. In nucleotides, the CDR3 is TGCGCCAGCAGCTTGGGACAGGCGTACAATGAGCAGTTCTTC.

The V and J genes are TRBV27 and TRBJ1-5; D is undetermined. The CDR3 has 12 residues. The V gene's germline CDR1 is MNHEY and CDR2 SMNVEV (reference sequence). The ends were cut back, 3 bases at V and 6 bases at J, with 6 bases in the middle. CDR3 protein: CASSFPGQPQHF. In nucleotides, the CDR3 is TGTGCCAGCAGTTTTCCCGGTCAGCCCCAGCATTTT.